The 20 T cell receptor beta chains below all came from one sample that was sequenced in a study of tumor-infiltrating lymphocytes in primary liver carcinoma. cDNA specific to TCR beta was made from approximately 0.55 ug of total RNA, with a constant-region primer employed for priming. Construction of TCR beta libraries relied on three successive nested multiplex PCR rounds employing slightly modified ARM-PCR. The study ran its first two PCR rounds for nine to ten cycles each, using TRBV1-TRBV30 forward primers and a C-beta reverse primer. TCRdb re-analysed the multiplex PCR reads in MiXCR, keeping a single row per CDR3 protein. The table records 70,000 to 85,000 distinct CDR3 sequences, 71% of them present only once. Co-extraction of both nucleic acids (RNA and DNA) used about 19-33 mg of unsorted bulk tissue. Specimen: liver tumor tissue from sampling region 4. Regarding subset: tumor region T4, right-lateral pole. Receptors were obtained from a woman aged 60-70 years with primary liver carcinoma and hepatitis B virus infection.

For this clonotype: At one boundary the junction diverges from the germline segment, which might be a read error. The V and J genes are TRBV6-5 and TRBJ2-7; TRBD1 matches 7 bases. This CDR3 is 14 amino acids long. Looked up from germline, CDR1 is MNHEY and CDR2 is SVGAGI. The CDR3 sequence is CANSRQGPYYEQYF. The CDR3 region has the DNA TGTGCCAACAGTCGACAGGGCCCATATTACGAGCAGTACTTC.

The chain is built from TRBV7-9 and TRBJ2-1; the D gene is possibly TRBD1 (5 bases). This CDR3 has 15 residues. V lost 5 bases and J 7 bases, leaving 18 bases between the germline ends. Germline V gene sequence: CDR1 SEHNR, CDR2 FQNEAQ (reference sequence). The CDR3 loop reads CASSDRQTYGNEQFF. The CDR3 DNA sequence: TGTGCCAGCAGCGACCGACAGACCTACGGGAATGAGCAGTTCTTC. The full variable domain, with the rest looked up from reference TRBV7-9 and TRBJ2-1, is DTGVSQNPRHKITKRGQNVTFRCDPISEHNRLYWYRQTLGQGPEFLTYFQNEAQLEKSRLLSDRFSAERPKGSFSTLEIQRTEQGDSAMYLCASSDRQTYGNEQFFGPGTRLTVL.

The gene calls are TRBV12-3 or TRBV12-4 and TRBJ1-1, with D uncertain. The CDR3 length is 14 residues. V was pared by 2 bases and J by 3 bases, with 10 bases between. The CDR3 loop reads CASSLLLRDTEAFF. DNA of the CDR3: TGTGCCAGCAGTTTACTCCTGAGGGACACTGAAGCTTTCTTT.

Concerning this clonotype: Germline and junction disagree at one end, which may indicate a read error. The chain joins TRBV12-3 or TRBV12-4 to TRBJ1-1; no reliable D call. CDR3 size: 14 residues. Here the CDR3 reads CVRTYQHPNIEAFF. The CDR3, as DNA: TGTGTCAGGACCTACCAGCACCCGAACATTGAAGCTTTCTTT.

This clonotype was detected ten times or more. One end of the junction is discordant with germline, which a read error may explain. The gene calls are TRBV6-5 and TRBJ2-6; tentative D call: TRBD2 (6 bases). CDR1 and CDR2 from the germline V gene are MNHEY and SVGAGI. CDR3 length: 17 amino acids. CDR3 in amino acids: CASSRDSPLGGANVLAF. CDR3 coding DNA: TGTGCCAGCAGCCGGGACTCCCCTTTAGGTGGGGCCAACGTCCTGGCTTTC.

The CDR3 here is CARLDRPLGHQPQHF. CDR3 DNA sequence: TGTGCCAGGCTCGACAGGCCCTTGGGCCATCAGCCCCAGCATTTT. The J gene is TRBJ1-5, the V gene TRBV6-6; maybe TRBD1 (6 bases). Germline CDR1 and CDR2: MNHNY and SVGAGI (reference sequence). The CDR3 loop spans 15 amino acids. The V and J ends lost 9 bases and 5 bases respectively, with 20 bases between them.

In the case of this clonotype: A much larger clone differs by one base, so this may be a read error. The V gene is TRBV5-6, the J gene TRBJ1-5, with D unclear. The V gene's germline CDR1 is SGHDT and CDR2 YYEEEE. CDR3 length: 14 residues. The germline V and J ends were trimmed by 2 bases and 9 bases, with 15 bases remaining between them. CDR3 residues: CASSLEGWSMPQHF. The CDR3 nucleotides read TGTGCCAGCAGCTTAGAAGGGTGGAGTATGCCCCAGCATTTT.

As to this clonotype: One end of the junction varies from germline; a read error may be responsible. V and J are TRBV6-1 and TRBJ1-5, with no clear D. Germline V gene data show CDR1 as MNHNS and CDR2 as SASEGT. The CDR3 loop spans 15 amino acids. CDR3 coding DNA: TGTGCAAGCAGGAAAGACTGGTCTAGCAATCAGCCCCAGCATTTT. It yields the protein CASRKDWSSNQPQHF.

Worth noting for this clonotype: This CDR3 is missing its conserved last phenylalanine or tryptophan, likely due to a read error. This rearrangement joins TRBV6-2 or TRBV6-3 to TRBJ2-3; D not resolved. The CDR3 spans 13 residues. Germline V gene sequence: CDR1 MNHEY, CDR2 SVGEGT. The chain's CDR3 is CASSYSSIDMQYL. The DNA of the CDR3 is TGTGCCAGCAGTTACTCTAGCATAGATATGCAGTATTTA.

This clonotype was counted between two and nine times. A much bigger clone sits one base away, suggesting this may be a read error. Likely a read error: the CDR3 ends without its conserved phenylalanine or tryptophan. The chain carries TRBV29-1 and TRBJ1-1, with a possible D match to TRBD1 (6 bases). The CDR3 covers 14 residues. The germline CDR1 and CDR2 sequences are SQVTM and ANQGSEA. V lost 4 bases, J lost 5 bases, and 17 bases lay in between. The CDR3 sequence is CSVARDTGGTEAFS. The DNA for the CDR3 is TGCAGCGTTGCCCGGGACACCGGTGGGACTGAAGCTTTCTCT.

Of note for this clonotype: No conserved phenylalanine or tryptophan ends this CDR3, so it is likely a read error. Because the CDR3's place on the DNA is in doubt, the DNA is left out and the CDR3 is given as listed by TCRdb. The chain carries TRBV29-1 and TRBJ2-5; TRBD2 is the table's D call and was not checked against the DNA. Germline values: CDR1 SQVTM, CDR2 ANQGSEA. The CDR3 is 15 residues long, counting both termini. CDR3 loop: CSAEIAGAAPETQYL.

Worth noting for this clonotype: One end of the junction is discordant with germline, which a read error may explain. Here the CDR3 reads CASPPGRVSGEQYF. The CDR3, as DNA: TGTGCCAGCCCACCGGGCAGGGTCTCGGGCGAGCAGTACTTC. The chain joins TRBV18 to TRBJ2-7; possible D gene TRBD1, 5 bases. CDR1 is KGHSH, CDR2 LQKENI, per germline. The CDR3 length is 14 residues.

Points on this clonotype: One end of the junction varies from germline; a read error may be responsible. The chain uses TRBV29-1 and TRBJ2-1; 8 nucleotides match TRBD2. The J call could be wrong; TRBJ2-7 is a better fit for the DNA end. CDR1 is SQVTM, CDR2 ANQGSEA, per germline. The CDR3 runs to 16 residues. The CDR3 bases are TGCGGCGTTGAAGATCGGAGCGGGAGCTCCTACAATGAGCAGTACTTC. Translated: CGVEDRSGSSYNEQYF.

The sample holds one count of this clonotype. A clone one base away is much larger, so this may be a read error. This sequence joins TRBV7-9 and TRBJ2-3, with TRBD2 as a possible D gene (6 bases). Germline CDR1 is SEHNR and CDR2 is FQNEAQ (reference sequence). This CDR3 spans 17 amino acids. CDR3 protein: CASSLIRLGGNTDTQCF. For the CDR3, the DNA is TGTGCCAGCAGCTTAATTCGGTTAGGCGGGAATACAGATACGCAGTGTTTT.

This clonotype appeared once. At one end, the junction sequence differs from germline, possibly due to a read error. The chain couples TRBV20-1 to TRBJ2-3; 9 bases are a match to TRBD1. The CDR3 is made up of 13 amino acids. CDR1 and CDR2 from the germline V gene are DFQATT and SNEGSKA (reference sequence). CDR3: CSARGTGDDMQYF. CDR3 sequence (DNA): TGCAGTGCTAGAGGGACAGGGGACGATATGCAGTATTTT.

The chain uses TRBV11-1 and TRBJ2-1; unclear D gene. V shed 0 bases and J shed 11 bases, with 20 bases lying between them. The CDR3 runs 16 residues. Germline V gene sequence: CDR1 SGHAT, CDR2 FQDESV (reference sequence). CDR3 amino acids: CASSLAVRRSYYKQFF. In nucleotides, the CDR3 is TGTGCCAGCAGCTTAGCTGTGCGCCGGAGCTACTATAAGCAGTTCTTC.

With respect to this clonotype: In this CDR3 the conserved last residue, phenylalanine or tryptophan, is missing, so a read error is likely. The chain combines TRBV5-1 with TRBJ2-5; 7 bases are shared with TRBD2. The CDR3 contains 15 residues. Germline values: CDR1 SGHRS, CDR2 YFSETQ. CDR3 residues: CASSLSGGYQETQYV. The CDR3 bases are TGCGCAAGCAGCTTGTCGGGAGGTTACCAAGAGACCCAGTACGTC.

A word on this clonotype: Because the CDR3 is missing its conserved closing phenylalanine or tryptophan, this is likely a read error. This chain uses TRBV11-2 with TRBJ2-1; 7 nucleotides align to TRBD1. The germline CDR1 and CDR2 sequences are SGHAT and FQNNGV. The CDR3 covers 17 residues. The CDR3 DNA is TGTGCCAGCGGCCTACGACCGGGACAGAGATTCTACGATGAGCAGTTCTTA. Translation: CASGLRPGQRFYDEQFL.

The sample holds many counts of this clonotype. Here the CDR3 reads CASSSRVRNTGELFF. As DNA, the CDR3 is TGCGCCAGCAGCTCCAGGGTGAGGAACACCGGGGAGCTGTTTTTT. The gene calls are TRBV5-1 and TRBJ2-2; maybe TRBD1 (5 bases). CDR3 size: 15 residues. With 3 bases removed from V and 1 base from J, the gap between germline ends came to 10 bases. Germline lookup yields CDR1 SGHRS and CDR2 YFSETQ.

This clonotype has at least ten counts. V gene TRBV5-1 combines with J gene TRBJ1-2, with D possibly matching TRBD1 (5 bases). This CDR3 contains 14 residues. In germline, CDR1 is SGHRS, CDR2 YFSETQ. Deletions cut 2 bases from V and 4 bases from J, with 12 bases between. CDR3: CASSFRDGGYGYTF. The CDR3 region has the DNA TGCGCCAGCAGCTTCAGGGATGGGGGCTATGGCTACACCTTC.